Only a few counts were recorded for the clone carrying this T cell receptor beta chain. Its antigen is not known. Data came from immunoSEQ multiplex PCR; TCRdb stores just in-frame clones and leaves some out. The sample shows under 70,000 clones, roughly 80% of them seen only once. The sample is drawn from a study of radiotherapy plus CTLA-4 blockade in lung cancer. Study-level information: Among enrolled patients, over 15% responded and 30% to 40% achieved disease control.

Study results and caveats: The study found tumor-derived TCR clones expanded in blood after radiotherapy plus ipilimumab. The best prediction of response reportedly came from early blood T cell clone dynamics, with interferon-beta.

Patients had chemo-refractory metastatic non-small-cell lung cancer and received focal radiation plus CTLA-4 blockade that used ipilimumab. The CDR3 spans 13 residues. CDR1 and CDR2 (germline): SGHDN, FVKESK. V gave up 4 bases and J gave up 3 bases, with 10 bases separating them. The sample was peripheral blood, taken from a patient treated with radiotherapy plus ipilimumab. The chain carries TRBV14 and TRBJ2-7, with D possibly matching TRBD1 (5 bases). The clonotype was recovered from a human donor with non-small cell lung cancer who had a complete response to radiotherapy plus ipilimumab. The CDR3 coding sequence is TGTGCCAGCAGCCGGCAGGGTGGCTACGAGCAGTACTTC. Translation: CASSRQGGYEQYF.